This TCR beta chain was recorded in a study of PD-1 blockade in classical Hodgkin lymphoma. General study points: A significant rise in TCR diversity was seen by C4D1 for CD4+ cells but not for CD8+ cells. At baseline, newly diagnosed patients reportedly showed less TCR diversity than healthy donors. Complete responders started with a diversity level that resembled newly diagnosed patients at baseline. Any patient who commenced nivolumab under 1 year after ASCT was excluded.

This CDR3 region has 13 residues. V was trimmed by 4 bases and J by 1 base, leaving 7 bases between them. Per the germline V gene, CDR1 is LNHDA and CDR2 is SQIVND (reference sequence). Sequenced by immunoSEQ multiplex PCR; TCRdb stores in-frame clones only, minus some. Of approximately 25,000 clones listed, roughly 84% were seen once; the top ten hold around 1.8%. No patient escaped relapse after autologous stem cell transplantation, and brentuximab vedotin exposure varied. From thawed PBMCs, CD4+ T cells were purified using magnetic negative selection. Points on this clone: No antigen is known for it.

The rearrangement links TRBV19 to TRBJ1-1; D ambiguous. The material sequenced was CD4+ T cells from blood, taken at baseline. This receptor was taken from a human donor with classical Hodgkin lymphoma. This chain's CDR3 is CASSNRQNTEAFF. The CDR3 coding sequence is TGTGCCAGTAGTAACCGACAGAACACTGAAGCTTTCTTT.